The next 30 T cell receptor beta chains were all read from a single sample in a study of long-term antiretroviral therapy in people with HIV. The authors ran the immunoSEQ assay, v3.0, at survey level. The protocol was immunoSEQ multiplex PCR, while the TCRdb copy is restricted to in-frame clones and leaves out a portion. The sample has tens of thousands of clones; approximately 80% are singletons. The sequencing used unsorted PBMCs, collected 0.3 years after starting antiretroviral therapy. These receptors came from a man aged 50 to 60 with HIV.

The V gene is TRBV11-2, the J gene TRBJ1-2, with D possibly matching TRBD1 (6 bases). V shed 5 bases and J shed 6 bases, with 22 bases lying between them. The CDR3 loop spans 16 amino acids. Germline CDR1 and CDR2: SGHAT and FQNNGV. The CDR3 here is CASSLAGEIGRHGYTF. Written as DNA, the CDR3 is TGTGCCAGCAGCCTCGCAGGGGAGATCGGCCGCCATGGCTACACCTTC.

The V gene is TRBV28, the J gene TRBJ1-4, with D possibly matching TRBD1 (6 bases). This CDR3 has 13 residues. Trimming removed 6 bases at V and 3 bases at J, with 8 bases between. Germline CDR1 is MDHEN and CDR2 is SYDVKM. For the CDR3, the DNA is TGTGCCAGCAGGGGGGCCTCTAATGAAAAACTGTTTTTT. Its protein is CASRGASNEKLFF. Based on the CDR3 plus reference TRBV28 and TRBJ1-4, the full variable domain is DVKVTQSSRYLVKRTGEKVFLECVQDMDHENMFWYRQDPGLGLRLIYFSYDVKMKEKGDIPEGYSVSREKKERFSLILESASTNQTSMYLCASRGASNEKLFFGSGTQLSVL.

This chain connects TRBV19 to TRBJ1-5; D gene unclear. This CDR3 spans 15 amino acids. Trimming shortened V by 3 bases and J by 0 bases, and 9 bases separated the two germline ends. From germline, CDR1 is LNHDA and CDR2 SQIVND (reference sequence). The DNA for the CDR3 is TGTGCCAGTAGTATGAGGTCAGATAGCAATCAGCCCCAGCATTTT. As protein: CASSMRSDSNQPQHF.

The V call is TRBV6-5, the J call TRBJ1-1; D is undetermined. This CDR3 has 11 amino acids. CDR1 and CDR2 from the germline V gene are MNHEY and SVGAGI. V was shortened by 8 bases and J by 1 base, with 5 bases between the two germline ends. CDR3 sequence: CASFRNTEAFF. In DNA, the CDR3 is TGTGCCAGCTTCCGGAACACTGAAGCTTTCTTT.

The V call is TRBV5-1, the J call TRBJ2-5, with TRBD2 matching 7 bases. The end of the DNA is better explained by TRBJ2-7, so the J call may be wrong. The germline V gene encodes CDR1 SGHRS and CDR2 YFSETQ. This CDR3 comprises 14 residues. CDR3 sequence (DNA): TGCGCCAGCAGCTTGGGCGGGAGTACCTACGAGCAGTACTTC. Amino acids: CASSLGGSTYEQYF.

The chain combines TRBV4-1 with TRBJ2-2; TRBD2 matches 12 bases. The CDR3 loop spans 17 amino acids. The ends lost 3 bases at V and 8 bases at J; junction bases unmatched: 10. The germline V gene has CDR1 MGHRA and CDR2 YSYEKL. The CDR3 reads CASSQTSGLAGKGELFF. In DNA form, the CDR3 reads TGCGCCAGCAGCCAGACTTCAGGACTAGCGGGGAAGGGGGAGCTGTTTTTT.

This rearrangement joins TRBV28 to TRBJ1-2, with 7 bases aligning to TRBD1. The CDR3 length is 16 residues. V lost 4 bases and J lost 1; bases outside the gene matches: 9. Germline CDR1 MDHEN, CDR2 SYDVKM. In nucleotides, the CDR3 is TGTGCCAGCAGTTCCGTCGGCAGGGGGATTAACTATGGCTACACCTTC. Translated: CASSSVGRGINYGYTF.

This rearrangement joins TRBV25-1 to TRBJ1-1, with D uncertain. Germline V gene lookup returns CDR1 MGHDK and CDR2 SYGVNS. CDR3 size: 14 residues. Trimming took 0 bases from V and 6 from J, leaving 11 bases between them. The CDR3 nucleotides are TGTGCCAGCAGTGAATATATGGAGGGAGCTGAAGCTTTCTTT. It is translated as CASSEYMEGAEAFF.

J is TRBJ2-7 and V is TRBV6-1, with D unclear. The germline V gene encodes CDR1 MNHNS and CDR2 SASEGT. The V and J ends lost 1 base and 7 bases respectively, with 8 bases between them. The length of the CDR3 is 12 residues. DNA for the CDR3: TGTGCCAGCAGTGAAGTGGTTTCGGAGCAGTACTTC. Translation gives CASSEVVSEQYF.

CDR3 residues: CASSEEDSWGPKAFF. The CDR3 nucleotides read TGTGCCAGCAGTGAAGAGGACTCATGGGGTCCAAAAGCTTTCTTT. The J gene is TRBJ1-1, the V gene TRBV6-1; D call uncertain. The CDR3 has 15 residues. Germline assignment: CDR1 MNHNS and CDR2 SASEGT. The V gene lost 1 base and the J gene lost 9 bases, with 18 bases spanning the gap.

This rearrangement joins TRBV10-1 to TRBJ2-7; D not certain. V shed 3 bases and J shed 7 bases, with 7 bases lying between them. Germline V gives CDR1 WNHNN, CDR2 SYGVQD (reference sequence). The length of the CDR3 is 11 residues. The CDR3 region is CASSDHKEQYF. In DNA, the CDR3 is TGCGCCAGCAGTGACCACAAAGAGCAGTACTTC.

V usage is TRBV4-3 and J usage is TRBJ2-3; no clear D. In germline, CDR1 is LGHNA, CDR2 YSLEER. The CDR3 contains 14 residues. Trimming left V 4 bases short and J 3 bases short, with 11 bases between. The CDR3 DNA reads as TGCGCCAGCAGCCCAGACGGTTTTACAGATACGCAGTATTTT. This translates into CASSPDGFTDTQYF.

This sequence joins TRBV7-8 and TRBJ2-7; 7 bases fit TRBD2. V lost 1 base and J lost 4; bases outside the gene matches: 7. From germline, CDR1 is SGHVS and CDR2 FQNEAQ. The CDR3 contains 15 residues. CDR3 protein: CASSLEPSGIYEQYF. The CDR3 region has the DNA TGTGCCAGCAGCTTAGAGCCCAGCGGGATTTACGAGCAGTACTTC.

This clone appeared a single time. The gene calls are TRBV7-2 and TRBJ1-1; D gene unclear. CDR1 SGHTA and CDR2 FQGNSA come from the germline V gene. Between the trimmed V and J ends, which lost 2 bases and 3 bases, there was a span of 4 bases. This CDR3 has 12 residues. DNA for the CDR3: TGTGCCAGCAGCTTATTGTACACTGAAGCTTTCTTT. It specifies CASSLLYTEAFF.

This chain joins TRBV20-1 and TRBJ1-1; D possibly corresponds to TRBD1 (5 bases). Trimming took 4 bases from V and 4 from J, leaving 7 bases between them. Germline-derived CDR1 and CDR2 are DFQATT and SNEGSKA (reference sequence). This CDR3 spans 11 amino acids. The CDR3 DNA follows: TGCAGTGCTATGGGGCGCACTGAAGCTTTCTTT. Its translation is CSAMGRTEAFF.

This clone has a handful of counts. This sequence joins TRBV7-9 and TRBJ1-2; no definite D call. Germline CDR1 is SEHNR and CDR2 is FQNEAQ (reference sequence). With 2 bases removed from V and 6 bases from J, the gap between germline ends came to 16 bases. CDR3 size: 15 residues. The CDR3 region has the DNA TGTGCCAGCAGCTTAACGCTAGGAACACCTCATGGCTACACCTTC. Its translation: CASSLTLGTPHGYTF.

This sequence joins TRBV4-1 and TRBJ1-2; D gene unclear. CDR1 and CDR2 (germline): MGHRA, YSYEKL. The CDR3 sequence is 13 residues long. Trimming pared 0 bases from V and 8 bases from J, leaving 10 bases between. CDR3 sequence: CASSQESGWGYTF. CDR3 nucleotides: TGCGCCAGCAGCCAAGAGTCGGGGTGGGGCTACACCTTC.

The gene calls are TRBV4-3 and TRBJ2-7; no reliable D call. This CDR3 spans 14 amino acids. Trimming cost V 3 bases and J 6 bases, with 15 bases left between them. Germline lookup yields CDR1 LGHNA and CDR2 YSLEER. The CDR3 region is CASSQTEHPTEQYF. The CDR3 DNA follows: TGCGCCAGCAGCCAGACGGAACACCCTACCGAGCAGTACTTC.

The chain employs TRBV7-9 and TRBJ1-5; TRBD1 matches at 7 bases. The ends lost 5 bases at V and 2 bases at J; junction bases unmatched: 6. The CDR3 sequence is 15 residues long. In germline, CDR1 is SEHNR, CDR2 FQNEAQ (reference sequence). CDR3 sequence: CASSPLGTGNQPQHF. The CDR3 DNA is TGTGCCAGCAGCCCGTTGGGGACAGGCAATCAGCCCCAGCATTTT.

The chain employs TRBV5-1 and TRBJ1-4; a weak D match, TRBD1 (5 bases). V was cut by 2 bases and J by 6 bases, with 14 bases left in between. The CDR3 extends over 15 amino acids. The germline V gene has CDR1 SGHRS and CDR2 YFSETQ. For the CDR3, the DNA is TGCGCCAGCAGCTTAAGGGGATTCGGAGATGAAAAACTGTTTTTT. It encodes CASSLRGFGDEKLFF.

This sequence joins TRBV25-1 and TRBJ1-5; D remains unclear. Germline V gives CDR1 MGHDK, CDR2 SYGVNS. CDR3 length: 13 residues. Trimming shortened V by 5 bases and J by 2 bases, and 7 bases separated the two germline ends. The CDR3 region is CASSSYGNQPQHF. The CDR3 DNA reads TGTGCCAGCAGTTCGTACGGCAATCAGCCCCAGCATTTT.

The chain is built from TRBV28 and TRBJ1-1; 7 positions match TRBD1. There are 16 residues in the CDR3. The trim removed 5 bases at V and 0 bases at J, leaving 9 bases unmatched. CDR1 MDHEN and CDR2 SYDVKM come from the germline V gene. CDR3 nucleotides: TGTGCCAGCAGTCGTCTGGACAGGCTGTTGAACACTGAAGCTTTCTTT. Its protein product is CASSRLDRLLNTEAFF.

The chain joins TRBV28 to TRBJ1-2; D is uncertain. Between the trimmed V and J ends, which lost 5 bases and 8 bases, there was a span of 12 bases. This CDR3 has 12 residues. Germline assignment: CDR1 MDHEN and CDR2 SYDVKM. CDR3 protein: CASSPPVGGYTF. CDR3 DNA sequence: TGTGCCAGCAGTCCCCCAGTGGGGGGCTACACCTTC.

This chain connects TRBV6-1 to TRBJ2-6; D gene unclear. The CDR3 contains 15 residues. Germline lookup yields CDR1 MNHNS and CDR2 SASEGT. Trimming removed 7 bases from V and 1 base from J, with 11 bases in between. The CDR3 sequence: CASNHKGSGANVLTF. As DNA, the CDR3 is TGTGCCAGCAACCATAAGGGTTCTGGGGCCAACGTCCTGACTTTC.

This chain uses TRBV18 with TRBJ1-5; no clear D. The CDR3 is 15 residues long. Trimming shortened V by 1 base and J by 0 bases, and 7 bases separated the two germline ends. Germline V CDR1 and CDR2: KGHSH, LQKENI. In nucleotides, the CDR3 is TGTGCCAGCTCACCACTTGGCAGTAGCAATCAGCCCCAGCATTTT. Encoded protein: CASSPLGSSNQPQHF.

The rearrangement uses TRBV4-3 and TRBJ1-2, with a tentative D call TRBD1 (5 bases). This CDR3 comprises 13 residues. The germline CDR1 and CDR2 sequences are LGHNA and YSLEER. The germline V and J ends were trimmed by 1 base and 4 bases, with 7 bases remaining between them. In DNA form, the CDR3 reads TGCGCCAGCAGCCAAGGACAGCTCTATGGCTACACCTTC. Translated: CASSQGQLYGYTF.

This rearrangement joins TRBV5-1 to TRBJ2-7; maybe TRBD1 (5 bases). Trimming stripped 0 bases from V and 5 bases from J, with 15 bases between. The CDR3 spans 15 residues. Germline V lookup: CDR1 SGHRS, CDR2 YFSETQ. The CDR3 protein is CASSLVTGYFDEQYF. Here the CDR3 DNA reads TGCGCCAGCAGCTTGGTAACAGGATATTTCGACGAGCAGTACTTC.

The gene calls are TRBV5-6 and TRBJ2-4; D may be TRBD2 (6 bases). CDR3 length: 15 amino acids. Trimming removed 1 base from V and 1 base from J, with 9 bases in between. CDR1 SGHDT and CDR2 YYEEEE come from the germline V gene. The CDR3 DNA sequence: TGTGCCAGCAGCTTGCAAGGAGGGGCCAAAAACATTCAGTACTTC. This codes for CASSLQGGAKNIQYF.

The chain carries TRBV25-1 and TRBJ2-2; D perhaps matches TRBD2 (6 bases). This CDR3 spans 15 amino acids. The V gene's germline CDR1 is MGHDK and CDR2 SYGVNS. The V end was cut by 3 bases, the J end by 5 bases, with 13 bases between. CDR3 in amino acids: CASSEGRRLTGELFF. The DNA for the CDR3 is TGTGCCAGCAGTGAGGGGAGGAGACTAACCGGGGAGCTGTTTTTT.

The chain combines TRBV7-8 with TRBJ2-4, with 7 bases that match TRBD2. The CDR3 contains 20 residues. Germline CDR1 and CDR2: SGHVS and FQNEAQ. V dropped 2 bases and J dropped 4; count of bases not matched to a gene: 20. The CDR3 is CASSLKGRTRNSGLKNIQYF. CDR3 DNA sequence: TGTGCCAGCAGCTTAAAGGGGCGGACTAGGAATAGCGGGCTTAAAAACATTCAGTACTTC.